Sequencing of this T cell receptor beta chain was carried out in a study of cytomegalovirus exposure and HLA in healthy donors. The donors were healthy bone marrow donors. Points on this clone: Its antigen remains unidentified.

Study results and caveats: TCR beta chain V- and J-gene trimming was linked, in a later analysis, to a missense variant in DCLRE1C.

V lost 5 bases, J lost 2 bases, and 6 bases stayed unmatched. CDR1 is MNHEY and CDR2 is SVGAGI in the germline V gene. The CDR3 runs 14 residues. Vbeta (60) and Jbeta (13) primers were used in the PCR. Sequenced by immunoSEQ multiplex PCR; TCRdb stores in-frame clones only, minus some. Of approximately 110,000 clones in the sample, roughly 80% were seen once. The V gene is TRBV6-5, the J gene TRBJ2-7; 7 bases map to TRBD1. The sequencing sample was made of PBMCs. This sequence originates from a man in his thirties or forties in good health and CMV-seropositive. The CDR3 loop is CASSVGQTPYEQYF. CDR3 nucleotides: TGTGCCAGCAGTGTGGGACAGACCCCCTACGAGCAGTACTTC.